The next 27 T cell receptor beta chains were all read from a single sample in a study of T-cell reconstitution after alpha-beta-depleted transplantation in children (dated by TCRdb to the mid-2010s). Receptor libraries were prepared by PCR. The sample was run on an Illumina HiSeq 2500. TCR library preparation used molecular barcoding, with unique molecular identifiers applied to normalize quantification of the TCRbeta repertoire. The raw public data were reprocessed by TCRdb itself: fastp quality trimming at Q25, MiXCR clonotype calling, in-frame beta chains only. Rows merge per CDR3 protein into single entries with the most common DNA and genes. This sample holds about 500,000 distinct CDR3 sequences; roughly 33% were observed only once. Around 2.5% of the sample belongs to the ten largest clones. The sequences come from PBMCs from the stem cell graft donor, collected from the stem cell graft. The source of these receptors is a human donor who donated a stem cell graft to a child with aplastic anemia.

The CDR3 DNA sequence: TGTGCCAGCAGTTACGGCCCTAAAGCGTACTTTTACAATGAGCAGTTCTTC. It codes for CASSYGPKAYFYNEQFF. This chain links TRBV6-2 or TRBV6-3 with TRBJ2-1; D gene ambiguous. V was shortened by 2 bases and J by 4 bases, with 18 bases between the two germline ends. Germline V gene data show CDR1 as MNHEY and CDR2 as SVGEGT. The CDR3 loop spans 17 amino acids.

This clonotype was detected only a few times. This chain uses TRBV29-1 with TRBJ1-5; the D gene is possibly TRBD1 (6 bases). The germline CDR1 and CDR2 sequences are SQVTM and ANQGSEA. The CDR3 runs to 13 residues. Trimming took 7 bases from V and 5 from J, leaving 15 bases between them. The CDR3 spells CSGGEGGDQPQHF. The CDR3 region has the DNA TGCAGCGGTGGAGAGGGGGGCGATCAGCCCCAGCATTTT. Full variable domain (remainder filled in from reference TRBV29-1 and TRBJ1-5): SAVISQKPSRDICQRGTSLTIQCQVDSQVTMMFWYRQQPGQSLTLIATANQGSEATYESGFVIDKFPISRPNLTFSTLTVSNMSPEDSSIYLCSGGEGGDQPQHFGDGTRLSIL.

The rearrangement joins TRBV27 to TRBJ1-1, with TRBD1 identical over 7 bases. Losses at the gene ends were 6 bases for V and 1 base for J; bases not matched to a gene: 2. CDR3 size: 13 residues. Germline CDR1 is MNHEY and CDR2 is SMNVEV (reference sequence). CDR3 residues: CASRTGWNTEAFF. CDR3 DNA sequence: TGTGCCAGCAGGACAGGGTGGAACACTGAAGCTTTCTTT.

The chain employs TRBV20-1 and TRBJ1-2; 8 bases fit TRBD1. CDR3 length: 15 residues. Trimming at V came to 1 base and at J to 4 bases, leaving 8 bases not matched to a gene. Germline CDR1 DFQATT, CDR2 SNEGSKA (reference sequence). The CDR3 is CSARATGGGLYGYTF. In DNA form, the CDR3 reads TGCAGTGCTAGAGCAACAGGGGGGGGCCTCTATGGCTACACCTTC.

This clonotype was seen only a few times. The CDR3 DNA reads TGTGCCAGCAGCCTTATGACTAGTAACAGTGAGCAGTTCTTC. This codes for CASSLMTSNSEQFF. The chain is built from TRBV7-2 and TRBJ2-1; TRBD2 is a possible D gene (6 bases). The CDR3 is 14 amino acids. Germline lookup yields CDR1 SGHTA and CDR2 FQGNSA. V was clipped by 5 bases and J by 9 bases, with 17 bases between them.

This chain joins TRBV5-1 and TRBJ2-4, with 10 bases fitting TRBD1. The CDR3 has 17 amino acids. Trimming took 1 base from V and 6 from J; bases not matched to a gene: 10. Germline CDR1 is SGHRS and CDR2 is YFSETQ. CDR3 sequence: CASSLRQGTGERNIQYF. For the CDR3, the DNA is TGCGCCAGCAGCTTGCGCCAGGGGACAGGGGAAAGAAACATTCAGTACTTC.

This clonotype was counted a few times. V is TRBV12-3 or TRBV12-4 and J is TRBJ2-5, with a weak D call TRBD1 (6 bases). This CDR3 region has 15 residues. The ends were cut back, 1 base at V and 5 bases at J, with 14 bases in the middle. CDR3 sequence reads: CASSLGTGLRETQYF. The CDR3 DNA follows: TGTGCCAGCAGTTTAGGTACAGGGTTGAGGGAGACCCAGTACTTC.

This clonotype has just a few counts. The CDR3 spells CASSHNEKTNTGELFF. The CDR3, as DNA: TGTGCCAGCAGCCACAACGAAAAAACGAACACCGGGGAGCTGTTTTTT. The rearrangement joins TRBV12-3 or TRBV12-4 to TRBJ2-2; D unresolved. The CDR3 is 16 amino acids. Trimming took 6 bases from V and 0 from J, leaving 14 bases between them.

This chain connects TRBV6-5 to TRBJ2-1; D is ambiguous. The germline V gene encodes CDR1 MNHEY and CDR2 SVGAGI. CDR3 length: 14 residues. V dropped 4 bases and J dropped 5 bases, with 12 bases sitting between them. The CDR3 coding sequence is TGTGCCAGCAGTTGGTCCGGGCCTAACAATGAGCAGTTCTTC. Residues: CASSWSGPNNEQFF.

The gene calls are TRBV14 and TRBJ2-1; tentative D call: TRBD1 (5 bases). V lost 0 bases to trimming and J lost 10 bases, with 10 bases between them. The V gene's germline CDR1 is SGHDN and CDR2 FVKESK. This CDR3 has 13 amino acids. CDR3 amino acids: CASSQEVKGEQFF. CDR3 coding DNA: TGTGCCAGCAGCCAAGAAGTTAAGGGGGAGCAGTTCTTC.

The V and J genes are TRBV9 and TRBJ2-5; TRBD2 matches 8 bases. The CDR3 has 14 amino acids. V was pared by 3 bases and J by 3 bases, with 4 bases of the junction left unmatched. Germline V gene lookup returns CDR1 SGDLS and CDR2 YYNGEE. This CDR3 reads CASSAGTRKETQYF. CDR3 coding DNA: TGTGCCAGCAGCGCAGGGACTAGAAAAGAGACCCAGTACTTC.

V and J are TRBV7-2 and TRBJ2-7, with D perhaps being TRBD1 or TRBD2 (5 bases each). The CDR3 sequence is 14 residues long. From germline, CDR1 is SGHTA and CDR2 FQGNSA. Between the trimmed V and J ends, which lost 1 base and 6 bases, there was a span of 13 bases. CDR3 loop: CASSLGGPLSEQYV. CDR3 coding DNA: TGTGCCAGCAGCTTAGGGGGACCCCTCAGCGAGCAGTACGTC.

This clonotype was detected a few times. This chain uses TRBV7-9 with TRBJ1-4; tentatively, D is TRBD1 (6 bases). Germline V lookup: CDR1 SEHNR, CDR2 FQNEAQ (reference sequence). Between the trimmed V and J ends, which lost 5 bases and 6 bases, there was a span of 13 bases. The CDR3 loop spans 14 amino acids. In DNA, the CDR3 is TGTGCCAGCAGCACCGGGACATACGATGAAAAACTGTTTTTT. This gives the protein CASSTGTYDEKLFF.

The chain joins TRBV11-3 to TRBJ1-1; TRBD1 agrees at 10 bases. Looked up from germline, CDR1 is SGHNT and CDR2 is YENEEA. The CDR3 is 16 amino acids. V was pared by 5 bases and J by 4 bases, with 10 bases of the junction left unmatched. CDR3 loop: CASSGRQGAVGTEAFF. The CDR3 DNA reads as TGTGCCAGCAGCGGGCGACAGGGGGCGGTTGGCACTGAAGCTTTCTTT.

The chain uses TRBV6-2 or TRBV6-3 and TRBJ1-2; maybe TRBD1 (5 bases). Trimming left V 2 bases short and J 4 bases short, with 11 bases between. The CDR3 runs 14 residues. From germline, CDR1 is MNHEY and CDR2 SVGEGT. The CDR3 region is CASSYNGALYGYTF. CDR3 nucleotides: TGTGCCAGCAGTTACAACGGGGCCCTCTATGGCTACACCTTC.

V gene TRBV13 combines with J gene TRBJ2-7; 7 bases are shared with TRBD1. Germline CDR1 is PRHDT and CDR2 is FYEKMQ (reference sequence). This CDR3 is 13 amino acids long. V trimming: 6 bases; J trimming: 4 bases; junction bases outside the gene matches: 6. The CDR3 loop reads CASRSGTEYEQYF. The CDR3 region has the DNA TGTGCCAGCAGATCCGGGACAGAGTACGAGCAGTACTTC.

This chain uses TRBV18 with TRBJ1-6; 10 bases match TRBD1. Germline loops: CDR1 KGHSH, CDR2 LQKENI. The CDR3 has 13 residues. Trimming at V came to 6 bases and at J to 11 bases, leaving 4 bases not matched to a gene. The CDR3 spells CASSHGTGAPLHF. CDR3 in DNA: TGTGCCAGCTCGCATGGGACAGGGGCACCCCTCCACTTT. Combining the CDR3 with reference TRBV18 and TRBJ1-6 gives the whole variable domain NAGVMQNPRHLVRRRGQEARLRCSPMKGHSHVYWYRQLPEEGLKFMVYLQKENIIDESGMPKERFSAEFPKEGPSILRIQQVVRGDSAAYFCASSHGTGAPLHFGNGTRLTVT.

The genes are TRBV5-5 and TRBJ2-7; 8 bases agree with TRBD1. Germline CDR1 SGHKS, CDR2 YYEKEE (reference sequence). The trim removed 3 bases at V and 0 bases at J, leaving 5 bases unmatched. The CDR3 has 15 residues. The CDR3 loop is CASSSDRESSYEQYF. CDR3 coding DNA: TGTGCCAGCAGCTCGGACAGGGAAAGCTCCTACGAGCAGTACTTC.

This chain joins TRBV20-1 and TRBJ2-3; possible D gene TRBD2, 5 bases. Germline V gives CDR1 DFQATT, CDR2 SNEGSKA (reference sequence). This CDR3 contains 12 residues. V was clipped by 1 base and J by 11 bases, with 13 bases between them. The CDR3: CSARVDGMWQYF. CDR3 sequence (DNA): TGCAGTGCTAGAGTTGACGGGATGTGGCAGTATTTT.

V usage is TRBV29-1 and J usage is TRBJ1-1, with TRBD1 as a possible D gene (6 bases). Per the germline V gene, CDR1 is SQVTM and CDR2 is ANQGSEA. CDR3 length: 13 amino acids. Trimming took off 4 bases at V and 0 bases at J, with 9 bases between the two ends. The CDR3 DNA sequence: TGCAGCGTTGGCAGGGGCATGAACACTGAAGCTTTCTTT. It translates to CSVGRGMNTEAFF.

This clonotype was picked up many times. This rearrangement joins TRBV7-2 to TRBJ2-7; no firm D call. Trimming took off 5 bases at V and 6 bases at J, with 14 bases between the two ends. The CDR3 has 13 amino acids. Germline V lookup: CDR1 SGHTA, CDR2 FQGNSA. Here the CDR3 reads CASSLGPISEQYV. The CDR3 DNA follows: TGTGCCAGCAGCCTCGGCCCGATTAGCGAGCAGTACGTC.

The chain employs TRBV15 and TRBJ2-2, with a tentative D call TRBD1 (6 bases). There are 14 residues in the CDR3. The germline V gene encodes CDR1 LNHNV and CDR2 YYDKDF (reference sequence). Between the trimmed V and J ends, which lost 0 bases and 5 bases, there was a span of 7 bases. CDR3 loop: CATSRDRGTGELFF. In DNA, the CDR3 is TGTGCCACCAGCAGAGACAGGGGTACCGGGGAGCTGTTTTTT.

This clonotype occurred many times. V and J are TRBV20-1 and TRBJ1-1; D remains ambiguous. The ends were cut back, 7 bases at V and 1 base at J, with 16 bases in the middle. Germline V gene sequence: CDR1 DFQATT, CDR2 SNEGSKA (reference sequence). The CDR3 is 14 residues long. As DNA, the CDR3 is TGCAGTGTTTTTCCCCCCGACGAGAACACTGAAGCTTTCTTT. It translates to CSVFPPDENTEAFF.

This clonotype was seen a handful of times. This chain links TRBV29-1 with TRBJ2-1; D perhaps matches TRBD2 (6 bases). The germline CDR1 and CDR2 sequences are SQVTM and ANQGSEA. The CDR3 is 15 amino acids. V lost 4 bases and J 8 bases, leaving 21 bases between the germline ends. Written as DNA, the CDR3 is TGCAGCGTTGCCCGATTACTAGCTCTCCGGGATGAGCAGTTCTTC. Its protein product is CSVARLLALRDEQFF.

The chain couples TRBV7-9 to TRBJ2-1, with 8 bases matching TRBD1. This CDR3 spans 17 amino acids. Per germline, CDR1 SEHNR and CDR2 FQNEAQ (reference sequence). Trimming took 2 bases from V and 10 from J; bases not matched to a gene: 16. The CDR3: CASSLSLGTGTGEEQFF. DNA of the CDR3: TGTGCCAGCAGCTTATCCCTAGGCACAGGGACAGGAGAAGAGCAGTTCTTC.

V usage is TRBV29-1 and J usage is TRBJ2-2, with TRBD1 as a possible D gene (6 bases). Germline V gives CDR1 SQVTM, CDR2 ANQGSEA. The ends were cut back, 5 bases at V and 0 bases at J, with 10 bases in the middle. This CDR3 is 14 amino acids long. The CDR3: CSVMDSPNTGELFF. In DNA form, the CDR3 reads TGCAGCGTTATGGACAGCCCGAACACCGGGGAGCTGTTTTTT.

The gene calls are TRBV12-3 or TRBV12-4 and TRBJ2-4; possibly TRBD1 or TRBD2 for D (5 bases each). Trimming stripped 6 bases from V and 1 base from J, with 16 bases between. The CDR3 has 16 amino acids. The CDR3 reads CASRLGTWGAKNIQYF. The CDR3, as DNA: TGTGCCAGCAGGTTGGGCACCTGGGGGGCCAAAAACATTCAGTACTTC.